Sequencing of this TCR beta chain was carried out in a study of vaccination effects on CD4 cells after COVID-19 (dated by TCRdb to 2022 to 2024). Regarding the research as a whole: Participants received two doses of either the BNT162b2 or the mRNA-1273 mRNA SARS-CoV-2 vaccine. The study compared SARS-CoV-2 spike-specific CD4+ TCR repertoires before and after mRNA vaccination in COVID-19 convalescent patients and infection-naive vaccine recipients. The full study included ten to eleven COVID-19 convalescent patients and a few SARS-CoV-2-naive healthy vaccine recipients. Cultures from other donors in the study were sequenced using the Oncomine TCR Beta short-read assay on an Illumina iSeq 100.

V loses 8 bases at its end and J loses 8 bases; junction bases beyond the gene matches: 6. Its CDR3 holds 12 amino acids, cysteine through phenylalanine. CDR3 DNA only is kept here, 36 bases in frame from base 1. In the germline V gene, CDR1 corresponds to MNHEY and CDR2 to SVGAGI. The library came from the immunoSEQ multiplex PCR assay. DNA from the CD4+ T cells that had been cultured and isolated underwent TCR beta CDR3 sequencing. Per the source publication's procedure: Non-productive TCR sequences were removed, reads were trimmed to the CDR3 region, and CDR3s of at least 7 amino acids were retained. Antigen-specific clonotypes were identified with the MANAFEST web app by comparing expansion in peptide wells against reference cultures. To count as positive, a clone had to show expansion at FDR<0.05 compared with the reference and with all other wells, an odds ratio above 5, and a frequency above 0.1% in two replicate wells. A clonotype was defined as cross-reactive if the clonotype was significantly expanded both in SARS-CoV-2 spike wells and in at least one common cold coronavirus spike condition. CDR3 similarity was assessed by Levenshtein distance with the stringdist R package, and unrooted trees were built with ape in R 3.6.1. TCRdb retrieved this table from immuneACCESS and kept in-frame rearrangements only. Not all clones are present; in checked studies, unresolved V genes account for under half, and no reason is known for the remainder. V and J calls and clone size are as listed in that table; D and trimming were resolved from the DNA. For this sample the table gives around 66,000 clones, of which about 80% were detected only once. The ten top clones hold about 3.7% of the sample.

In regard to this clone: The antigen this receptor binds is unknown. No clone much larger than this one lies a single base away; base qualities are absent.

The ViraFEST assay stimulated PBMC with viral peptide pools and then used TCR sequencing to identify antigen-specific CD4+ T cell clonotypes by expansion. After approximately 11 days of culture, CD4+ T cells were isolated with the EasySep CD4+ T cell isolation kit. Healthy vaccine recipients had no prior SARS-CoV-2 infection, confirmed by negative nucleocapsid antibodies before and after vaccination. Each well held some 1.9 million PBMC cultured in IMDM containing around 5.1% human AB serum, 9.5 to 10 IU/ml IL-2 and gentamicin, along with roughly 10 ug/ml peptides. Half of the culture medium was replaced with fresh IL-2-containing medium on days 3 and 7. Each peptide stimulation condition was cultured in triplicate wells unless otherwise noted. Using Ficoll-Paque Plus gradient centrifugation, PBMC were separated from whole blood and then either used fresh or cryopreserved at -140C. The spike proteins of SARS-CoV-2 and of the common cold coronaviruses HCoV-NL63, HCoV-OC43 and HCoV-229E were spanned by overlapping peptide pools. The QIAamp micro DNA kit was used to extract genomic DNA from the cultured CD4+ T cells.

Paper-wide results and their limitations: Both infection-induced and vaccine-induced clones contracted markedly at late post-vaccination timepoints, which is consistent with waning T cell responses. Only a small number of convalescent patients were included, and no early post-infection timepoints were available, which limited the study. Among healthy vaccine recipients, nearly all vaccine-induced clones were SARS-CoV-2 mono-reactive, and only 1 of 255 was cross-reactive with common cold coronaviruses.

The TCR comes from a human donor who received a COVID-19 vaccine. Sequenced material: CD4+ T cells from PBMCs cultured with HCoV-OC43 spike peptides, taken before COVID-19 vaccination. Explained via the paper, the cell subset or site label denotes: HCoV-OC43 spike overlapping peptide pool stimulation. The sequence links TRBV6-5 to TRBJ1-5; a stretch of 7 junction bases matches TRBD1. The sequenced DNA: TGTGCCAGCGGGAGGGGGCTGGAGCCCCAGCATTTT. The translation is CASGRGLEPQHF.